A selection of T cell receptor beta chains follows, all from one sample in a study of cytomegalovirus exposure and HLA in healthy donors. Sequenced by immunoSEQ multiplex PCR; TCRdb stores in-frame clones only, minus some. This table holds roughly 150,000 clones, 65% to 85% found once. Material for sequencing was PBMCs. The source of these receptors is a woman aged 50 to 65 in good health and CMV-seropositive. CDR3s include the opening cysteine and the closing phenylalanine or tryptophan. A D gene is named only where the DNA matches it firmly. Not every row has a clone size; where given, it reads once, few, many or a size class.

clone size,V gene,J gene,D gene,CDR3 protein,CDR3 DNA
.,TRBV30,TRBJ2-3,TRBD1,CAWSGDRGGTQYF,TGTGCCTGGAGTGGCGACAGGGGAGGTACGCAGTATTTT
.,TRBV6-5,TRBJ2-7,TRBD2,CASGSLAGGNEQYF,TGTGCCAGCGGGTCCTTAGCGGGGGGGAACGAGCAGTACTTC
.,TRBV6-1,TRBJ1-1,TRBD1,CASSWDRGTEAFF,TGTGCCAGCAGTTGGGACAGGGGGACTGAAGCTTTCTTT
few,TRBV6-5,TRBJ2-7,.,CASSDDRYSYEQYF,TGTGCCAGCAGTGACGACAGGTACTCCTACGAGCAGTACTTC
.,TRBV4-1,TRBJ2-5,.,CASSRLGVKETQYF,TGCGCCAGCAGCCGTCTCGGGGTTAAAGAGACCCAGTACTTC
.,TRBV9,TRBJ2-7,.,CASSQGWGKGEQYF,TGTGCCAGCAGCCAGGGATGGGGTAAAGGGGAGCAGTACTTC
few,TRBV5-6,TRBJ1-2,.,CASSPLQLRGRGYTF,TGTGCCAGCAGCCCCCTACAACTCAGGGGTAGGGGCTACACCTTC
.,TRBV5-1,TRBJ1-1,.,CASSLVAGNTEAFF,TGCGCCAGCAGCTTGGTTGCGGGGAACACTGAAGCTTTCTTT
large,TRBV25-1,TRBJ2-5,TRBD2,CASSPGGVETQYF,TGTGCCAGCAGCCCGGGGGGTGTGGAGACCCAGTACTTC
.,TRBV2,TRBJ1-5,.,CASWEGRGRTQPQHF,TGTGCCAGCTGGGAGGGGAGGGGAAGGACTCAGCCCCAGCATTTT
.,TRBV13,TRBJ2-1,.,CASSLGGALGNEQFF,TGTGCCAGCAGCTTAGGGGGGGCGCTAGGCAATGAGCAGTTCTTC
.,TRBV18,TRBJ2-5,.,CASSGLASEETQYF,TGTGCCAGCTCCGGGCTAGCTAGCGAAGAGACCCAGTACTTC
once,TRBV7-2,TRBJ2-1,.,CASRIRGGYNEQFF,TGTGCCAGCAGGATAAGGGGGGGATACAATGAGCAGTTCTTC
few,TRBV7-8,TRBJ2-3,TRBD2,CASSPRGGGIDTQYF,TGTGCCAGCAGCCCCCGTGGCGGGGGTATTGATACGCAGTATTTT
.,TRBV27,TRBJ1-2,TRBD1,CASSPKWGQGQANYGYTF,TGTGCCAGCAGTCCAAAATGGGGACAGGGCCAAGCTAACTATGGCTACACCTTC
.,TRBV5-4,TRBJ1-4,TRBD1,CASSWTGGGKLFF,TGTGCCAGCAGCTGGACAGGGGGCGGAAAACTGTTTTTT
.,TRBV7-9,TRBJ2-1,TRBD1,CASSRQGNEQFF,TGTGCCAGCAGCAGACAGGGGAACGAGCAGTTCTTC
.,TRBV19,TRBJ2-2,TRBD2,CASSIRAGIGGELFF,TGTGCCAGTAGTATTCGAGCGGGGATCGGCGGGGAGCTGTTTTTT
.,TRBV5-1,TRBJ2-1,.,CASSSRVLTDEQFF,TGCGCCAGCAGCTCGCGGGTCCTAACGGATGAGCAGTTCTTC
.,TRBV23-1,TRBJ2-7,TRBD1,CASSQPGTGNWIPYEQYF,TGCGCCAGCAGTCAACCCGGGACAGGGAATTGGATTCCCTACGAGCAGTACTTC
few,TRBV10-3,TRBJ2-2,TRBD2,CAIRALGGADTGELFF,TGTGCCATCAGAGCCCTCGGGGGGGCGGACACCGGGGAGCTGTTTTTT
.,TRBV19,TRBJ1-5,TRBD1,CASSQGNQPQHF,TGTGCCAGCTCACAGGGGAATCAGCCCCAGCATTTT
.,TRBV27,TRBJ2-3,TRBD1,CASSPGQGRTDTQYF,TGTGCCAGCAGCCCGGGACAGGGGCGGACAGATACGCAGTATTTT
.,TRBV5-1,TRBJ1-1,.,CASSLGYGHFNTEAFF,TGCGCCAGCAGCTTGGGGTACGGACACTTTAACACTGAAGCTTTCTTT
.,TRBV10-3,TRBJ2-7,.,CAISGGASEQYF,TGTGCCATCAGTGGTGGGGCAAGCGAGCAGTACTTC
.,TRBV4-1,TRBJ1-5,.,CASSQDGTGISNQPQHF,TGCGCCAGCAGCCAAGATGGTACAGGAATTAGCAATCAGCCCCAGCATTTT
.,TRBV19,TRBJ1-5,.,CASLNPDRSGQPQHF,TGTGCCAGCCTCAACCCCGACAGGTCCGGGCAGCCCCAGCATTTT